The clone carrying this T cell receptor beta chain occurred a few times. The data are from a study of Graves' ophthalmopathy and Graves' hyperthyroidism. A duration under 3 months, NOSPECS ≥4, CAS ≥3 and moderate-to-severe activity characterized the donors with ophthalmopathy. The CDR3 loop spans 15 amino acids. Trimming removed 0 bases from V and 4 bases from J, with 11 bases in between. Germline CDR1 is ENHRY and CDR2 is SYGVKD. Amplification of the TCR beta CDR3 regions used RNA transcripts (as template). HTBI primers were employed in first-round RT-PCR, then a second-round multiplex PCR followed. TCRdb redid the calling of the multiplex PCR reads with MiXCR, one entry per CDR3 protein. This table holds approximately 640,000 distinct CDR3 sequences, roughly two fifths found once.

Material for sequencing was peripheral blood. The receptor was derived from an adult man with Graves' ophthalmopathy. The V gene is TRBV10-3, the J gene TRBJ2-3; D ambiguous. This chain's CDR3 is CAISESWTGPDTQYF. CDR3 DNA: TGTGCCATCAGTGAGTCCTGGACCGGGCCAGATACGCAGTATTTT.